This T cell receptor (beta chain) originates from a study of graft-versus-host responses after intestinal transplantation. Only in-frame clones appear in the TCRdb table, and some are missing; sequencing was by immunoSEQ multiplex PCR. The table shows roughly 5,600 clones, with about 75% occurring only once. V dropped 5 bases and J dropped 7 bases, with 12 bases sitting between them. In germline, CDR1 is SGHTA, CDR2 FQGTGA. The CDR3 covers 13 residues. As concerns this clone: As yet, its antigen is unknown.

Study-wide points: Allografts carried high graft-versus-host to host-versus-graft clonal ratios in patients having graft-donor T cell macrochimerism.

Intraepithelial and lamina propria lymphocytes were released after the graft tissue was processed. V is TRBV7-3 and J is TRBJ1-5; unclear D gene. This sequence was found in a human patient who received an intestinal transplant, so some T cells may come from the graft donor. The material was ileum tissue, obtained 220 to 240 days after intestinal transplant. CDR3: CASSPGYGQPQHF. CDR3 sequence (DNA): TGTGCCAGCAGCCCCGGCTATGGGCAGCCCCAGCATTTT.